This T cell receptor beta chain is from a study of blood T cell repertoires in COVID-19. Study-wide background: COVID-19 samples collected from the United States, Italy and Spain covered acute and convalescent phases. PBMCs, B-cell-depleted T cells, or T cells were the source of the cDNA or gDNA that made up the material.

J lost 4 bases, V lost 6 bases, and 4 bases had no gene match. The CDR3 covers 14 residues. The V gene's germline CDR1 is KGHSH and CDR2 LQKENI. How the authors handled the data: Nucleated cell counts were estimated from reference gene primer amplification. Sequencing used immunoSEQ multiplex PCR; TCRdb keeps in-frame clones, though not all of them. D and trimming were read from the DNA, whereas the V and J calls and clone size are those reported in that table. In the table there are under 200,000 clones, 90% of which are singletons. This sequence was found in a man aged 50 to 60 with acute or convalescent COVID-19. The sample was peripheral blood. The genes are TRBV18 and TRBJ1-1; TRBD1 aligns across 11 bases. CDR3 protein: CASSSGTGGTEAFF. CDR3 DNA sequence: TGTGCCAGCTCGTCCGGGACAGGGGGCACTGAAGCTTTCTTT.